This T cell receptor beta chain was observed in a study of blood T cell repertoires in COVID-19. Across the study: Sources were T cells, B-cell-depleted T cells, or PBMCs; the material itself was cDNA or gDNA.

Original data processing: Estimation of nucleated cell counts was performed using reference gene primer amplification. The protocol was immunoSEQ multiplex PCR, while the TCRdb copy is restricted to in-frame clones and leaves out a portion. That table gives V, J and clone size, and the DNA gave D and trimming. This table has some 350,000 clones, about 88% appearing once. Germline V gives CDR1 SGHVS, CDR2 FQNEAQ. With 5 bases clipped from V and 7 bases from J, the junction kept 6 bases outside the gene matches. The CDR3 loop spans 13 amino acids. This TCR was sampled from a human donor in a cohort sampled during active COVID-19. The chain combines TRBV7-8 with TRBJ1-1; 8 positions agree with TRBD1. Sequenced sample: peripheral blood. CDR3 region: CASSPGGFGEAFF. The CDR3 coding sequence is TGTGCCAGCAGCCCAGGGGGCTTCGGTGAAGCTTTCTTT.